The 9 T cell receptor beta chains below all came from one sample that was sequenced in a study. In TCRdb, the 5' RACE reads were re-called with MiXCR into one record per CDR3 protein. This sample has about 8,900 distinct CDR3 sequences, with about 30% found just once. The specimen sequenced was naive CD4+ T cells sorted from a lymph node. As for subset: naive CD4+ T cells, CD4+CD45RA+CD25-. The receptors were sampled from a female donor with breast cancer.

This clonotype is classed as medium-sized. V gene TRBV11-3 combines with J gene TRBJ2-2; perhaps TRBD2 as D (7 bases). CDR3 length equals 17 residues. Trimming took 5 bases from V and 0 from J, leaving 16 bases between them. Germline assignment: CDR1 SGHNT and CDR2 YENEEA. The CDR3: CASSPGGGNANTGELFF. The CDR3 DNA follows: TGTGCCAGCAGCCCGGGCGGGGGCAACGCGAACACCGGGGAGCTGTTTTTT. Based on the CDR3 plus reference TRBV11-3 and TRBJ2-2, the full variable domain is EAGVVQSPRYKIIEKKQPVAFWCNPISGHNTLYWYLQNLGQGPELLIRYENEEAVDDSQLPKDRFSAERLKGVDSTLKIQPAELGDSAVYLCASSPGGGNANTGELFFGEGSRLTVL.

With respect to this clonotype: This may be a read error: a much more frequent sequence differs by one nucleotide. This chain joins TRBV29-1 and TRBJ1-2, with 10 bases that match TRBD1. The CDR3 sequence is 16 residues long. Per the germline V gene, CDR1 is SQVTM and CDR2 is ANQGSEA. CDR3 region: CGVLVFGDRGAYGYTF. In nucleotides, the CDR3 is TGCGGCGTACTGGTGTTTGGGGACAGGGGCGCCTATGGCTACACCTTC.

By share, this clonotype counts as medium-sized. V and J are TRBV5-1 and TRBJ2-5; TRBD2 agrees at 12 bases. V was clipped by 4 bases and J by 7 bases; unmatched bases: 11. From germline, CDR1 is SGHRS and CDR2 YFSETQ. The CDR3 loop spans 16 amino acids. The CDR3, as DNA: TGCGCCAGCAGCAACGGACTAGCGGGGTCAAGGTCGACCCAGTACTTC. This gives the protein CASSNGLAGSRSTQYF.

This clonotype has more than one count but fewer than ten. The chain is built from TRBV7-8 and TRBJ2-3; the match to TRBD2 covers 10 bases. Germline-derived CDR1 and CDR2 are SGHVS and FQNEAQ. Losses at the gene ends were 2 bases for V and 6 bases for J; bases not matched to a gene: 5. The CDR3 totals 15 residues. The CDR3 DNA reads TGTGCCAGCAGCTTAAGGACTAGCGGATCCGATACGCAGTATTTT. Its translation: CASSLRTSGSDTQYF.

By sample share, this clonotype is medium-sized (0.01 to 0.1%). The chain links TRBV6-6 to TRBJ1-2; TRBD1 agrees at 8 bases. After removal of 6 bases from V and 8 bases from J, the junction contained 17 bases not matched to a gene. The CDR3 is made up of 16 amino acids. The germline V gene has CDR1 MNHNY and CDR2 SVGAGI (reference sequence). CDR3 in DNA: TGTGCCAGCAGCGGACAGGGACAGGCGGCCAGTATCGGCTACACCTTC. It codes for CASSGQGQAASIGYTF.

This clonotype was seen repeatedly, ten times or more. CDR3 amino acids: CASGLAAGGPYNEQFF. The CDR3 coding sequence is TGTGCTAGTGGTTTAGCAGCGGGGGGGCCCTACAATGAGCAGTTCTTC. This rearrangement joins TRBV12-5 to TRBJ2-1; 10 positions match TRBD2. Germline-derived CDR1 and CDR2 are LGHNT and FRNRAP. The CDR3 spans 16 residues. V lost 3 bases, J lost 2 bases, and 4 bases stayed unmatched.

This clonotype was recorded many times. This CDR3 is CASSLQPGLAGGIGDTQYF. DNA for the CDR3: TGTGCCAGCAGCTTACAGCCGGGACTAGCGGGAGGTATCGGGGATACGCAGTATTTT. The chain carries TRBV7-2 and TRBJ2-3, with 15 bases that match TRBD2. Germline-derived CDR1 and CDR2 are SGHTA and FQGNSA. With V trimmed by 2 bases and J by 6 bases, 12 bases remained unmatched. CDR3 length: 19 residues.

This clonotype showed up many times. The rearrangement links TRBV11-3 to TRBJ2-4, with D uncertain. This CDR3 spans 15 amino acids. Germline assignment: CDR1 SGHNT and CDR2 YENEEA. Trimming stripped 7 bases from V and 0 bases from J, with 13 bases between. CDR3 DNA sequence: TGTGCCAGCACCAGTGTCAGGCTAGCCAAAAACATTCAGTACTTC. Translation gives CASTSVRLAKNIQYF.

The chain employs TRBV7-2 and TRBJ1-6; D unresolved. Germline values: CDR1 SGHTA, CDR2 FQGNSA. This CDR3 is 14 amino acids long. Deletions cut 2 bases from V and 2 bases from J, with 4 bases between. The CDR3 reads CASSLRTYNSPLHF. The CDR3 DNA sequence: TGTGCCAGCAGCTTACGGACCTATAATTCACCCCTCCACTTT.